These 27 T cell receptor beta chains came from one sample sequenced in a study of neurological immune-mediated disorders. TCRdb reprocessed the 5' RACE reads via MiXCR and lists one record per CDR3 protein. The data hold 60,000 or so distinct CDR3 sequences, with over 10% observed a single time. Input material: PBMCs. These receptors were collected from a man in his fifties or sixties in good health.

This clonotype has a count of ten or more. The chain's CDR3 is CASSSGVLGQPQHF. The CDR3 DNA reads TGTGCCAGCAGTTCAGGGGTTTTGGGGCAGCCCCAGCATTTT. The gene calls are TRBV12-3 or TRBV12-4 and TRBJ1-5, with a weak D call TRBD1 (6 bases). The germline V and J ends were trimmed by 4 bases and 7 bases, with 14 bases remaining between them. This CDR3 region has 14 residues.

This clonotype was detected many times. J is TRBJ2-4 and V is TRBV11-1; D tentatively fits TRBD1 or TRBD2 (5 bases each). Germline CDR1 SGHAT, CDR2 FQDESV (reference sequence). Trimming removed 5 bases from V and 0 bases from J, with 14 bases in between. CDR3 length: 16 residues. CDR3 sequence (DNA): TGTGCCAGCAGCCCCCAGGGAGCCCGAGCCAAAAACATTCAGTACTTC. Translated, it gives CASSPQGARAKNIQYF. The variable domain in full, with the rest retrieved from reference TRBV11-1 and TRBJ2-4, is EAEVAQSPRYKITEKSQAVAFWCDPISGHATLYWYRQILGQGPELLVQFQDESVVDDSQLPKDRFSAERLKGVDSTLKIQPAELGDSAMYLCASSPQGARAKNIQYFGAGTRLSVL.

The sample holds many counts of this clonotype. This chain uses TRBV7-2 with TRBJ2-1; TRBD1 matches 7 bases. This CDR3 is 15 amino acids long. The V segment lost 5 bases and the J segment 0 bases; nucleotides outside the gene matches: 4. Germline V lookup: CDR1 SGHTA, CDR2 FQGNSA. The CDR3 DNA reads TGTGCCAGCAGCCCATCAGGGGGCTCCTACAATGAGCAGTTCTTC. Translating it yields CASSPSGGSYNEQFF.

This clonotype was seen many times. This chain links TRBV27 with TRBJ1-6; D might be TRBD1 (6 bases). Trimming cost V 6 bases and J 7 bases, with 13 bases left between them. Germline lookup yields CDR1 MNHEY and CDR2 SMNVEV (reference sequence). The length of the CDR3 is 14 residues. CDR3 amino acids: CASSLGTPNSPLHF. CDR3 in DNA: TGTGCCAGCAGCCTCGGGACACCGAATTCACCCCTCCACTTT.

This clonotype occurred many times. The V and J genes are TRBV5-1 and TRBJ1-2; no clear D. V was shortened by 4 bases and J by 4 bases, with 11 bases between the two germline ends. The CDR3 is 13 amino acids. Germline CDR1 reads SGHRS; CDR2 reads YFSETQ. The CDR3 is CASSLDPSYGYTF. CDR3 bases: TGCGCCAGCAGCCTTGACCCGAGCTATGGCTACACCTTC.

The CDR3 DNA is TGTGCTAGCGGCTTCCGAGCTGGCGACGAGCAGTACTTC. The encoded protein is CASGFRAGDEQYF. V usage is TRBV11-2 and J usage is TRBJ2-7; tentative D call: TRBD2 (6 bases). Germline-derived CDR1 and CDR2 are SGHAT and FQNNGV. The CDR3 extends over 13 amino acids.

This clonotype was recorded many times. The chain has TRBV6-5 and TRBJ1-1; maybe TRBD1 (5 bases). CDR1 is MNHEY, CDR2 SVGAGI, per germline. V was clipped by 8 bases and J by 9 bases, with 13 bases between them. CDR3 size: 11 residues. This chain's CDR3 is CASDNGGKAFF. CDR3 DNA sequence: TGTGCCAGCGACAATGGGGGGAAAGCTTTCTTT.

The chain recombines TRBV20-1 with TRBJ2-1, with D unresolved. This CDR3 has 10 amino acids. CDR1 DFQATT and CDR2 SNEGSKA come from the germline V gene (reference sequence). V dropped 5 bases and J dropped 7 bases, with 6 bases sitting between them. The CDR3 nucleotides are TGCAGTGCTGGTTGGAATGAGCAGTTCTTC. Translation: CSAGWNEQFF.

This clonotype occurred many times. The rearrangement links TRBV5-1 to TRBJ2-3; 12 positions match TRBD2. The ends lost 1 base at V and 1 base at J; junction bases unmatched: 4. Germline CDR1 SGHRS, CDR2 YFSETQ. The CDR3 spans 17 residues. Here the CDR3 reads CASSLFRLAGGTDTQYF. CDR3 coding DNA: TGCGCCAGCAGCTTGTTTAGACTAGCGGGGGGCACAGATACGCAGTATTTT.

The chain combines TRBV20-1 with TRBJ1-3; possible D gene TRBD1, 6 bases. Germline CDR1 and CDR2: DFQATT and SNEGSKA (reference sequence). The CDR3 covers 13 residues. The CDR3 region has the DNA TGCAGCGCTGAAGGGGGATCTTGGAACACCATATATTTT. It encodes CSAEGGSWNTIYF.

Points on this clonotype: The junction does not match germline at one end; this may be a read error. V usage is TRBV20-1 and J usage is TRBJ2-3, with 13 bases lining up with TRBD2. The CDR3 consists of 14 residues. Germline V gene data show CDR1 as DFQATT and CDR2 as SNEGSKA (reference sequence). The CDR3 protein is CSGGTSGVTDTHYF. DNA of the CDR3: TGCAGTGGTGGGACTAGCGGGGTAACAGATACGCATTATTTT.

Many counts were recorded for this clonotype. The chain joins TRBV5-1 to TRBJ1-4, with unresolved D. The CDR3 totals 15 residues. Trimming left V 0 bases short and J 7 bases short, with 13 bases between. CDR1 and CDR2 from the germline V gene are SGHRS and YFSETQ. The CDR3 protein is CASSLVVPTGEKLFF. CDR3 DNA sequence: TGCGCCAGCAGCTTGGTGGTCCCGACGGGTGAAAAACTGTTTTTT.

The sample holds many counts of this clonotype. The chain recombines TRBV20-1 with TRBJ1-6; 9 bases align to TRBD1. Germline CDR1 is DFQATT and CDR2 is SNEGSKA (reference sequence). CDR3 length: 15 residues. V shed 2 bases and J 10 bases; nucleotides not matched to a gene: 9. Here the CDR3 reads CSARFLGQGLSPLHF. The CDR3 bases are TGCAGTGCTAGATTTTTGGGACAGGGATTATCACCCCTCCACTTT.

There are many counts of this clonotype. This chain links TRBV6-1 with TRBJ1-5, with 8 bases aligning to TRBD1. J lost 0 bases, V lost 7 bases, and 5 bases had no gene match. The CDR3 has 15 residues. Germline V gene lookup returns CDR1 MNHNS and CDR2 SASEGT. CDR3: CASTSGGYSNQPQHF. The DNA of the CDR3 is TGTGCCAGCACCTCAGGGGGCTATAGCAATCAGCCCCAGCATTTT.

This clonotype has at least ten counts. The gene calls are TRBV7-6 and TRBJ1-5; D not resolved. Per the germline V gene, CDR1 is SGHVS and CDR2 is FNYEAQ. The CDR3 is 14 residues long. The ends were cut back, 0 bases at V and 1 base at J, with 4 bases in the middle. The CDR3 DNA is TGTGCCAGCAGCTTAGCTCCGAGCAATCAGCCCCAGCATTTT. This gives the protein CASSLAPSNQPQHF. Based on the CDR3 plus reference TRBV7-6 and TRBJ1-5, the full variable domain is GAGVSQSPRYKVTKRGQDVALRCDPISGHVSLYWYRQALGQGPEFLTYFNYEAQQDKSGLPNDRFSAERPEGSISTLTIQRTEQRDSAMYRCASSLAPSNQPQHFGDGTRLSIL.

This clonotype was seen ten or more times. The CDR3 DNA reads TGTGCCAGCAGTGCGACAGGGGGCACCGCAGATACGCAGTATTTT. Translated: CASSATGGTADTQYF. This chain joins TRBV25-1 and TRBJ2-3; the match to TRBD1 covers 10 bases. CDR1 and CDR2 from the germline V gene are MGHDK and SYGVNS. Trimming removed 4 bases from V and 4 bases from J; junction bases left unmatched: 5. The CDR3 contains 15 residues. Complete variable domain (other parts from reference TRBV25-1 and TRBJ2-3): EADIYQTPRYLVIGTGKKITLECSQTMGHDKMYWYQQDPGMELHLIHYSYGVNSTEKGDLSSESTVSRIRTEHFPLTLESARPSHTSQYLCASSATGGTADTQYFGPGTRLTVL.

This clonotype was seen a few times. This sequence joins TRBV12-3 or TRBV12-4 and TRBJ2-1; 7 bases are a match to TRBD2. This CDR3 is 14 amino acids long. J gave up 6 bases and V 7 bases, and 9 bases lay outside the gene matches. CDR3 in amino acids: CASTWGGGGNEQFF. DNA for the CDR3: TGTGCCAGCACCTGGGGCGGGGGAGGCAATGAGCAGTTCTTC.

This clonotype has at least ten counts. The V gene is TRBV20-1, the J gene TRBJ2-7; D may correspond to TRBD1 or TRBD2 (6 bases each). The V gene's germline CDR1 is DFQATT and CDR2 SNEGSKA (reference sequence). The CDR3 spans 13 residues. V was cut by 1 base and J by 2 bases, with 9 bases left in between. In nucleotides, the CDR3 is TGCAGTGCTAGAGCGGGGGCACCCTACGAGCAGTACTTC. Protein sequence: CSARAGAPYEQYF.

This clonotype occurred many times. The chain is built from TRBV7-9 and TRBJ1-2, with a tentative D call TRBD1 (5 bases). V was trimmed by 5 bases and J by 4 bases, leaving 14 bases between them. Germline CDR1 reads SEHNR; CDR2 reads FQNEAQ (reference sequence). The length of the CDR3 is 14 residues. In nucleotides, the CDR3 is TGTGCCAGCAGCCCCGAACAGGCATTCTATGGCTACACCTTC. Translated: CASSPEQAFYGYTF.

This clonotype has at least ten counts. The rearrangement uses TRBV27 and TRBJ2-1, with 7 bases identical to TRBD1. Germline V CDR1 and CDR2: MNHEY, SMNVEV (reference sequence). The CDR3 is 13 residues long. Trimming removed 2 bases from V and 7 bases from J; junction bases left unmatched: 2. CDR3 sequence reads: CASSLTGANEQFF. The CDR3 nucleotides read TGTGCCAGCAGTTTAACAGGGGCGAATGAGCAGTTCTTC.

This clonotype was seen repeatedly, ten times or more. The CDR3 DNA is TGTGCCAGCAGCTTAGACCCGCCAGGGTACTATGGCTACACCTTC. Its protein is CASSLDPPGYYGYTF. The chain recombines TRBV5-5 with TRBJ1-2; tentatively, D is TRBD1 (5 bases). The CDR3 is 15 amino acids. Deletions cut 2 bases from V and 3 bases from J, with 14 bases between. Germline values: CDR1 SGHKS, CDR2 YYEKEE (reference sequence).

In its sample, this clonotype was seen many times. The chain joins TRBV7-2 to TRBJ2-5; no definite D call. The CDR3 extends over 13 amino acids. Trimming left V 2 bases short and J 4 bases short, with 8 bases between. CDR1 and CDR2 from the germline V gene are SGHTA and FQGNSA. The CDR3 loop is CASSLWTAETQYF. As DNA, the CDR3 is TGTGCCAGCAGCTTATGGACGGCAGAGACCCAGTACTTC.

This clonotype has ten or more counts. CDR3 residues: CSVPGRSLKGNQPQHF. The CDR3 coding sequence is TGCAGTGTCCCGGGGCGGTCGCTTAAAGGCAATCAGCCCCAGCATTTT. The chain has TRBV20-1 and TRBJ1-5; D possibly corresponds to TRBD1 (5 bases). Trimming pared 7 bases from V and 2 bases from J, leaving 21 bases between. CDR3 length: 16 residues. From germline, CDR1 is DFQATT and CDR2 SNEGSKA (reference sequence).

This clonotype appeared many times. The chain has TRBV7-8 and TRBJ2-3, with D uncertain. CDR3 length: 15 residues. Between the trimmed V and J ends, which lost 5 bases and 2 bases, there was a span of 14 bases. The V gene's germline CDR1 is SGHVS and CDR2 FQNEAQ. DNA for the CDR3: TGTGCCAGCAGCCCCAGGCGTGCGGTCACAGATACGCAGTATTTT. Protein product: CASSPRRAVTDTQYF.

This clonotype was seen at least ten times. The rearrangement links TRBV5-1 to TRBJ1-3; D is undetermined. This CDR3 has 15 residues. With 0 bases removed from V and 0 bases from J, the gap between germline ends came to 7 bases. Germline V CDR1 and CDR2: SGHRS, YFSETQ. The CDR3 loop reads CASSLGGSSGNTIYF. The DNA of the CDR3 is TGCGCCAGCAGCTTGGGAGGGAGCTCTGGAAACACCATATATTTT.

This clonotype was counted ten times or more. The gene calls are TRBV5-6 and TRBJ1-6, with D maybe TRBD1 (6 bases). Germline-derived CDR1 and CDR2 are SGHDT and YYEEEE. V lost 2 bases to trimming and J lost 2 bases, with 11 bases between them. This CDR3 has 16 amino acids. CDR3: CASSLRQATYNSPLHF. The CDR3 DNA sequence: TGTGCCAGCAGCTTACGACAGGCCACCTATAATTCACCCCTCCACTTT.

This clonotype came up many times. This chain links TRBV2 with TRBJ1-4; 7 nucleotides align to TRBD1. Germline CDR1 is SNHLY and CDR2 is FYNNEI. Germline trimming cut 4 bases from V and 5 bases from J; bases unmatched to any gene: 4. CDR3 length: 14 residues. The CDR3 bases are TGTGCCAGCAGTGCGGAGACAGGGAATGAAAAACTGTTTTTT. Translation gives CASSAETGNEKLFF.